The rows below give T cell receptor beta chains drawn from one sample of a study of human thymus T cells. The data were produced by immunoSEQ multiplex PCR, yet TCRdb's version contains in-frame clones alone and is incomplete. The top ten hold more than 0.1% of the sample, which has about 44,000 clones, approximately 95% seen once. Input material: blood. The receptors derive from a boy in the first two years of life with a congenital heart defect but otherwise immunologically healthy. Each CDR3 is given with its conserved first and last residue. Fields, in order: J gene, V gene, D gene, clone size, CDR3 protein, CDR3 DNA. D genes are given only for firm matches. Size is stated for part of the rows, as once, few or many counts, or as a class when the clone is expanded.

TRBJ1-1,TRBV21-1,NA,once,CASSKKRQGRSEAFF,TGTGCCAGCAGCAAAAAAAGACAGGGTAGGAGTGAAGCTTTCTTT
TRBJ2-3,TRBV19,TRBD1,NA,CASSIRGQGATDTQYF,TGTGCCAGTAGTATACGGGGGCAGGGGGCCACAGATACGCAGTATTTT
TRBJ1-2,TRBV6-6,NA,NA,CASSYGESNYGYTF,TGTGCCAGCAGTTACGGGGAGTCTAACTATGGCTACACCTTC
TRBJ2-4,TRBV4-1,TRBD1,NA,CASSRRGPVAKNIQYF,TGCGCCAGCAGCCGAAGGGGGCCTGTAGCCAAAAACATTCAGTACTTC
TRBJ2-3,TRBV11-3,NA,NA,CASSLDSRRGADTQYF,TGTGCCAGCAGCCTGGACTCCCGCAGAGGCGCAGATACGCAGTATTTT
TRBJ2-6,TRBV11-3,NA,NA,CASSPSGYGANVLTF,TGTGCCAGCAGCCCCTCGGGCTACGGGGCCAACGTCCTGACTTTC
TRBJ1-2,TRBV19,NA,NA,CASSITQANYGYTF,TGTGCCAGTAGTATAACACAGGCTAACTATGGCTACACCTTC
TRBJ2-5,TRBV5-1,TRBD1,NA,CASSSGQGAETQYF,TGCGCCAGCAGTTCTGGACAGGGGGCTGAGACCCAGTACTTC
TRBJ2-7,TRBV7-9,TRBD1,NA,CASSLTGGYEQYF,TGTGCCAGCAGCTTGACAGGGGGCTACGAGCAGTACTTC
TRBJ2-1,TRBV11-2,TRBD2,NA,CASSLGTSSYNEQFF,TGTGCCAGCAGCTTAGGGACTAGCTCCTACAATGAGCAGTTCTTC
TRBJ2-5,TRBV15,NA,NA,CATSRDNQETQYF,TGTGCCACCAGCAGAGACAACCAAGAGACCCAGTACTTC
TRBJ2-5,TRBV7-6,TRBD2,NA,CASSVRDYQTQYF,TGTGCCAGCAGCGTCCGGGACTATCAGACCCAGTACTTC
TRBJ1-1,TRBV30,NA,few,CAWTRQVNTEAFF,TGTGCCTGGACCCGGCAGGTGAACACTGAAGCTTTCTTT
TRBJ2-3,TRBV7-8,TRBD2,NA,CASSLDLAGWYTQYF,TGTGCCAGCAGCTTAGACCTAGCGGGGTGGTATACGCAGTATTTT
TRBJ2-6,TRBV4-3,NA,NA,CASSQGPLGWTSSGANVLTF,TGCGCCAGCAGCCAAGGGCCTCTAGGGTGGACGTCCTCTGGGGCCAACGTCCTGACTTTC
TRBJ2-7,TRBV10-1,TRBD1,few,CASSERTGRSYEQYF,TGCGCCAGCAGTGAAAGGACAGGAAGATCCTACGAGCAGTACTTC
TRBJ2-1,TRBV29-1,TRBD1,once,CSVQPGTGAYNEQFF,TGCAGCGTCCAACCCGGGACAGGGGCTTACAATGAGCAGTTCTTC
TRBJ2-7,TRBV7-9,TRBD2,NA,CASTIAGGNSYEQYF,TGTGCCAGCACCATAGCGGGGGGCAACTCCTACGAGCAGTACTTC
TRBJ1-3,TRBV21-1,NA,NA,CASSKAPGLISGNTIYF,TGTGCCAGCAGCAAAGCGCCGGGACTGATCTCTGGAAACACCATATATTTT
TRBJ2-3,TRBV6-4,TRBD2,NA,CASSDSGGADTQYF,TGTGCCAGCAGTGACAGCGGGGGGGCAGATACGCAGTATTTT
TRBJ1-5,TRBV6-5,NA,NA,CASRRQSRNQPQHF,TGTGCCAGCAGACGCCAATCTCGTAATCAGCCCCAGCATTTT
TRBJ2-3,TRBV5-1,NA,once,CASTDFYTDTQYF,TGCGCCAGCACGGACTTTTACACAGATACGCAGTATTTT
TRBJ1-2,TRBV2,TRBD1,NA,CASPDRGYGYTF,TGTGCCAGCCCGGACAGGGGGTATGGCTACACCTTC
TRBJ2-7,TRBV7-9,NA,NA,CASSDYDGTYEQYF,TGTGCCAGCAGCGACTACGACGGAACCTACGAGCAGTACTTC
TRBJ1-2,TRBV19,TRBD1,NA,CASSIAQGASYGYTF,TGTGCCAGTAGTATCGCCCAGGGGGCGAGCTATGGCTACACCTTC
TRBJ1-1,TRBV5-4,TRBD1,once,CASSYRGAEAFF,TGTGCCAGCAGCTACAGGGGCGCTGAAGCTTTCTTT
TRBJ2-3,TRBV28,TRBD2,NA,CASSFPGLGSADTQYF,TGTGCCAGCAGTTTCCCGGGACTAGGTAGTGCAGATACGCAGTATTTT
TRBJ1-6,TRBV28,TRBD1,NA,CASSSVRGHGSYNSPLHF,TGTGCCAGCAGTTCCGTCAGGGGGCACGGTTCCTATAATTCACCCCTCCACTTT
TRBJ2-4,TRBV4-3,NA,NA,CASSQDGQRDHTLAKNIQYF,TGCGCCAGCAGCCAAGATGGCCAAAGGGACCACACTCTAGCCAAAAACATTCAGTACTTC